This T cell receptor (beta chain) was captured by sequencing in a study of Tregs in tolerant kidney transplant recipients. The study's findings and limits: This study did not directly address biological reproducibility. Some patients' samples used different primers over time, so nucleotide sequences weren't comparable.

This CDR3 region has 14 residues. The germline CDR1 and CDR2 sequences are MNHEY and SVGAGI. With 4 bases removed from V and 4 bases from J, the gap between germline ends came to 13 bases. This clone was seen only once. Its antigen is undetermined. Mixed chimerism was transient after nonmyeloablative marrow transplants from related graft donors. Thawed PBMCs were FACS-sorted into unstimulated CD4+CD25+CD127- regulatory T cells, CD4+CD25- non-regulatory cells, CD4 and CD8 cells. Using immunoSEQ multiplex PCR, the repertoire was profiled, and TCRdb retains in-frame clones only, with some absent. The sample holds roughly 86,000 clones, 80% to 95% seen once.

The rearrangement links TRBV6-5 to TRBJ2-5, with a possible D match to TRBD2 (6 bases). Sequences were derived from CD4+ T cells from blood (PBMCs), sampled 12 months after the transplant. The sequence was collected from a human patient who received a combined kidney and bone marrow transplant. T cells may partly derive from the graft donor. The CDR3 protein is CASSWDFSSETQYF. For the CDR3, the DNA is TGTGCCAGCAGTTGGGACTTTTCGTCAGAGACCCAGTACTTC.